This T cell receptor (beta chain) was found in a study of blood T cell repertoires in COVID-19. Germline V CDR1 and CDR2: LGHNA, YNFKEQ. The CDR3 sequence is 14 residues long. Trimming removed 4 bases from V and 2 bases from J; junction bases left unmatched: 3. This table comes from immunoSEQ multiplex PCR, and its TCRdb copy is limited to in-frame clones, with some not included. The repertoire holds approximately 70,000 clones, just under 80% seen once, with 6.3% in the top ten. The TCR comes from a woman aged 60 to 75 with acute or convalescent COVID-19. The chain couples TRBV4-2 to TRBJ1-2, with TRBD1 matching 8 bases. Sequencing was done on a sample of peripheral blood. The CDR3 is CASSLDRGNYGYTF. CDR3 coding DNA: TGTGCCAGCAGCCTCGACAGGGGAAACTATGGCTACACCTTC.